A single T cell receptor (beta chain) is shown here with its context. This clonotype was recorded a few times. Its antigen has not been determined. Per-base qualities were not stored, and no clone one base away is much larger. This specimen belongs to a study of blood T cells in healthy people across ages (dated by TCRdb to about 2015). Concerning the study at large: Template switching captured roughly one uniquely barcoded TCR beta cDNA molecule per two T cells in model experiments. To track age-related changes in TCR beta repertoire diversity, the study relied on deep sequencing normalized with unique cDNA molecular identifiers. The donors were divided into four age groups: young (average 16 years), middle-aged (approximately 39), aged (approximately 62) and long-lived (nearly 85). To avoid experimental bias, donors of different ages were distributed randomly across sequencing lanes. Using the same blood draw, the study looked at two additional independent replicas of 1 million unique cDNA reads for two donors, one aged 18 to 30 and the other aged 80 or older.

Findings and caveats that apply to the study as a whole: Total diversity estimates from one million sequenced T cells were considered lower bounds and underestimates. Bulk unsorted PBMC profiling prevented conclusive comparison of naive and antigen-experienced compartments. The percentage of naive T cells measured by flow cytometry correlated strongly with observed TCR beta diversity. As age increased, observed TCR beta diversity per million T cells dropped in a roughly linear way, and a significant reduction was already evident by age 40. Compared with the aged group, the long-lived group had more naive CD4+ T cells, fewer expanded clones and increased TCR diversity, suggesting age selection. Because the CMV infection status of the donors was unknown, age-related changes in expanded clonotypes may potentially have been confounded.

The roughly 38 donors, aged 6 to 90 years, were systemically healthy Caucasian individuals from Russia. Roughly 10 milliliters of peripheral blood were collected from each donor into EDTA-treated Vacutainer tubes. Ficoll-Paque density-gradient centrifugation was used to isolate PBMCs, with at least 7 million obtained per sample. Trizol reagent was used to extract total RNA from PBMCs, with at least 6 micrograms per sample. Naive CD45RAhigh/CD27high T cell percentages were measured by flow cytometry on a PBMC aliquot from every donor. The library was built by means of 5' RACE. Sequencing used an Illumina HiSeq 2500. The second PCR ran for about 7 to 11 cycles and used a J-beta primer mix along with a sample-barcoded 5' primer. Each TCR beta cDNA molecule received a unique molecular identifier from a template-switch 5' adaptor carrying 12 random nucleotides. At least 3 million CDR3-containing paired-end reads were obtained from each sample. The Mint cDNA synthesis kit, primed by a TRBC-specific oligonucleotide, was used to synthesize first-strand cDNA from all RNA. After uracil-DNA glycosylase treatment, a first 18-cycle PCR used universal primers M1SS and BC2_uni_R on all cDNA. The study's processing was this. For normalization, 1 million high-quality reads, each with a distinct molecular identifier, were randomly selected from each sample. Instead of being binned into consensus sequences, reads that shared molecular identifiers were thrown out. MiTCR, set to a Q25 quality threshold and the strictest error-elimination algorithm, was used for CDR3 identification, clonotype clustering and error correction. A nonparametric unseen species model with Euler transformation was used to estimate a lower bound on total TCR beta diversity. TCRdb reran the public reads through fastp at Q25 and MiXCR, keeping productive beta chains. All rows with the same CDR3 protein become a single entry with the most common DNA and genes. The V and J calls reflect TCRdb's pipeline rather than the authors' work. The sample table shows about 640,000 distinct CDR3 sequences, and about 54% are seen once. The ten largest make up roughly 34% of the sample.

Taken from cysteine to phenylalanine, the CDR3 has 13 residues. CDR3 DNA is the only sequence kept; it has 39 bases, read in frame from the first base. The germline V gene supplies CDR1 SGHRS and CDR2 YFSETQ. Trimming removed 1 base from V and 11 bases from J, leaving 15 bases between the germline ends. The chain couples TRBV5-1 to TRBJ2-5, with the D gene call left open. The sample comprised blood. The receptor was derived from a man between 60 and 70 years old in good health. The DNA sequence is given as TGCGCCAGCAGCTTGTCCTTATACAATGAGCAGTACTTC. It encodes CASSLSLYNEQYF.